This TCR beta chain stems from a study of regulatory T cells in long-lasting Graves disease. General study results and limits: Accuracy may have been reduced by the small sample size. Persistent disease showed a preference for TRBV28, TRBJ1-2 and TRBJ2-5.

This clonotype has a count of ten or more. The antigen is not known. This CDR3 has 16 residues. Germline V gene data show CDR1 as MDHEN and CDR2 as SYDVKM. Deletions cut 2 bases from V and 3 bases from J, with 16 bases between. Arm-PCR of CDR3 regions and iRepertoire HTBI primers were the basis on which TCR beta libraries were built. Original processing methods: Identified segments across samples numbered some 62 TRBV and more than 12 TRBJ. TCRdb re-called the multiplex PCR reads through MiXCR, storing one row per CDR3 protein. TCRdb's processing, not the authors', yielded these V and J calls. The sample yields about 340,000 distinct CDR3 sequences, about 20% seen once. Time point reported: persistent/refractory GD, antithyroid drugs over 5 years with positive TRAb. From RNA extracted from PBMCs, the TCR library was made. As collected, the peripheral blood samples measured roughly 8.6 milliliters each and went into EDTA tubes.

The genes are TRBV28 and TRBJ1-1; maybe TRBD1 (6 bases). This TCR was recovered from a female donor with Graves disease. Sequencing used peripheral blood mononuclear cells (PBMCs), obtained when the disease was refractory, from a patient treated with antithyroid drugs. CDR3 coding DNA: TGTGCCAGCAGTTTACCGAAAGGGGGAGGGGACACTGAAGCTTTCTTT. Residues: CASSLPKGGGDTEAFF.